Presented here are 26 T cell receptor beta chains from one specimen sequenced in a study of blood T cell repertoires in COVID-19. The method was immunoSEQ multiplex PCR; TCRdb's version includes in-frame clones alone and lacks a portion of them. Here the sample spans roughly 200,000 clones, approximately 86% being singletons. The sequenced sample was PBMCs or T cells enriched from blood (not recorded which). The origin of the receptors is a young woman who had been exposed to COVID-19.

The chain recombines TRBV6-4 with TRBJ2-1; tentatively, D is TRBD2 (5 bases). With 3 bases removed from V and 7 bases from J, the gap between germline ends came to 16 bases. There are 15 residues in the CDR3. Germline CDR1 MRHNA, CDR2 SNTAGT. The DNA of the CDR3 is TGTGCCAGCAGTGAGCTACCCTCCGGGAAAAATGAGCAGTTCTTC. Translated: CASSELPSGKNEQFF.

The J gene is TRBJ1-2, the V gene TRBV19; D call uncertain. Germline loops: CDR1 LNHDA, CDR2 SQIVND (reference sequence). V dropped 7 bases and J dropped 4 bases, with 10 bases sitting between them. The CDR3 is 12 residues long. The CDR3: CASNLRGYGYTF. The CDR3 bases are TGTGCCAGTAATCTACGAGGCTATGGCTACACCTTC.

This rearrangement joins TRBV5-1 to TRBJ1-4; the match to TRBD1 covers 8 bases. Germline V lookup: CDR1 SGHRS, CDR2 YFSETQ. Germline trimming cut 1 base from V and 4 bases from J; bases unmatched to any gene: 3. The CDR3 consists of 15 residues. CDR3: CASSLQGAGNEKLFF. The CDR3 DNA follows: TGCGCCAGCAGCTTGCAGGGGGCTGGTAATGAAAAACTGTTTTTT.

Here the CDR3 DNA reads TGTGCCAGCAGCCCCGGACAGGGGTACGGCTACACCTTC. The encoded protein is CASSPGQGYGYTF. The gene calls are TRBV7-9 and TRBJ1-2; 9 bases are a match to TRBD1. Unmatched junction bases numbered 6, after V lost 5 bases and J lost 8 bases. The CDR3 covers 13 residues. Germline values: CDR1 SEHNR, CDR2 FQNEAQ (reference sequence).

V is TRBV2 and J is TRBJ2-7, with TRBD2 matching over 10 bases. Germline-derived CDR1 and CDR2 are SNHLY and FYNNEI. The trim removed 0 bases at V and 5 bases at J, leaving 4 bases unmatched. The CDR3 is 15 amino acids. The DNA of the CDR3 is TGTGCCAGCAGTGAAGCGCTAGCGGGGGCCCACGAGCAGTACTTC. This encodes CASSEALAGAHEQYF. Full variable domain (outside the CDR3, taken from reference TRBV2 and TRBJ2-7): EPEVTQTPSHQVTQMGQEVILRCVPISNHLYFYWYRQILGQKVEFLVSFYNNEISEKSEIFDDQFSVERPDGSNFTLKIRSTKLEDSAMYFCASSEALAGAHEQYFGPGTRLTVT.

The chain uses TRBV6-5 and TRBJ1-6, with D perhaps TRBD1 (5 bases). Per the germline V gene, CDR1 is MNHEY and CDR2 is SVGAGI. This CDR3 comprises 15 residues. The V end lost 7 bases, the J end lost 7 bases, and 17 bases lay between the germline ends. CDR3 nucleotide sequence: TGTGCCAGCATCCACTGGGGGACTCAGAATTCACCCCTCCACTTT. It specifies CASIHWGTQNSPLHF.

The chain links TRBV6-5 to TRBJ2-1, with D possibly TRBD1 on 5 matching bases. Germline V gives CDR1 MNHEY, CDR2 SVGAGI. This CDR3 comprises 14 residues. Trimming cost V 7 bases and J 7 bases, with 17 bases left between them. CDR3 DNA: TGTGCCAGCACCCTAGGGGTGGGGCGGAATGAGCAGTTCTTC. Translating gives CASTLGVGRNEQFF.

The chain carries TRBV2 and TRBJ2-2, with 7 bases fitting TRBD2. V dropped 4 bases and J dropped 4; count of bases not matched to a gene: 9. The CDR3 covers 16 residues. The V gene's germline CDR1 is SNHLY and CDR2 FYNNEI. The CDR3 DNA follows: TGTGCCAGCAGTGGGGAGGGGAAAGGGCCCACCGGGGAGCTGTTTTTT. This encodes CASSGEGKGPTGELFF.

The V and J genes are TRBV5-1 and TRBJ1-3; 7 bases align to TRBD1. CDR1 and CDR2 (germline): SGHRS, YFSETQ. CDR3 size: 16 residues. Germline trimming cut 4 bases from V and 0 bases from J; bases unmatched to any gene: 7. CDR3 amino acids: CASSLGQVPSGNTIYF. The CDR3 DNA reads as TGCGCCAGCAGCCTAGGACAGGTCCCCTCTGGAAACACCATATATTTT.

V and J are TRBV20-1 and TRBJ1-4; 7 bases align to TRBD1. The CDR3 runs 11 residues. CDR1 and CDR2 from the germline V gene are DFQATT and SNEGSKA (reference sequence). V was clipped by 7 bases and J by 8 bases; unmatched bases: 4. In DNA form, the CDR3 reads TGCAGTGGACAGGGAGGAGAAAAACTGTTTTTT. The encoded protein is CSGQGGEKLFF.

The chain recombines TRBV13 with TRBJ1-1; no clear D. Germline CDR1 and CDR2: PRHDT and FYEKMQ (reference sequence). The CDR3 is 15 residues long. The germline V and J ends were trimmed by 5 bases and 6 bases, with 19 bases remaining between them. The CDR3 DNA sequence: TGTGCCAGCAGCGGTTGGCCCGGAGGCCACCCTGAAGCTTTCTTT. It codes for CASSGWPGGHPEAFF.

The gene calls are TRBV25-1 and TRBJ1-2, with D uncertain. Trimming left V 3 bases short and J 5 bases short, with 16 bases between. The germline gives CDR1 MGHDK, CDR2 SYGVNS. The CDR3 covers 15 residues. CDR3 region: CASSERNQIKYGYTF. The CDR3 DNA follows: TGTGCCAGCAGTGAGCGCAACCAAATAAAATATGGCTACACCTTC.

This rearrangement joins TRBV7-8 to TRBJ1-1; 7 bases fit TRBD1. The CDR3 length is 15 residues. V was pared by 7 bases and J by 0 bases, with 8 bases of the junction left unmatched. Per the germline V gene, CDR1 is SGHVS and CDR2 is FQNEAQ. In DNA, the CDR3 is TGTGCCAGCATCTCTCCGGGACAGATGAACACTGAAGCTTTCTTT. Translated: CASISPGQMNTEAFF.

Concerning this clone: The limits of the CDR3 on the DNA are not certain, so only TCRdb's listed CDR3 is given. The V gene is TRBV30, the J gene TRBJ2-7; the listed D gene, TRBD2, was not tested against the DNA. CDR1 is GTSNPN, CDR2 SVGIG, per germline (reference sequence). The CDR3 is 11 amino acids long, termini counted. The CDR3 loop is CAFGAGGEQYF.

The chain has TRBV15 and TRBJ1-3; tentatively, D is TRBD1 (5 bases). V dropped 0 bases and J dropped 4 bases, with 10 bases sitting between them. This CDR3 has 15 residues. Germline V gene sequence: CDR1 LNHNV, CDR2 YYDKDF (reference sequence). The DNA for the CDR3 is TGTGCCACCAGCAGAGATCCGGGGGTGGGAAACACCATATATTTT. Amino acid sequence: CATSRDPGVGNTIYF.

This chain uses TRBV7-9 with TRBJ1-6; weak D call: TRBD1 (5 bases). The CDR3 consists of 16 residues. Germline V CDR1 and CDR2: SEHNR, FQNEAQ (reference sequence). V was shortened by 4 bases and J by 9 bases, with 19 bases between the two germline ends. The CDR3 bases are TGTGCCAGCAGCTCTTTGGCGGCAGGGAAGGGTTCACCCCTCCACTTT. This sequence encodes CASSSLAAGKGSPLHF.

This clone was seen a handful of times. V and J are TRBV19 and TRBJ1-5; possible D gene TRBD1, 5 bases. Trimming removed 4 bases at V and 0 bases at J, with 13 bases between. The germline gives CDR1 LNHDA, CDR2 SQIVND (reference sequence). This CDR3 spans 16 amino acids. CDR3 in DNA: TGTGCCAGTAGTAATCCGACAGCTTATAGCAATCAGCCCCAGCATTTT. Translation: CASSNPTAYSNQPQHF.

This clone is a singleton in its sample. This chain connects TRBV5-1 to TRBJ2-1; D may be TRBD1 (5 bases). Germline V gene sequence: CDR1 SGHRS, CDR2 YFSETQ. CDR3 length: 16 residues. The germline V and J ends were trimmed by 0 bases and 10 bases, with 20 bases remaining between them. The CDR3 DNA reads as TGCGCCAGCAGCTTGGCTTTGGGGCCCCCCGAGGAGGAGCAGTTCTTC. This codes for CASSLALGPPEEEQFF.

The chain uses TRBV28 and TRBJ2-7; D is uncertain. Germline loops: CDR1 MDHEN, CDR2 SYDVKM. The CDR3 spans 11 residues. Trimming took 6 bases from V and 7 from J, leaving 10 bases between them. The CDR3 protein is CASRYGGEQYF. As DNA, the CDR3 is TGTGCCAGCAGGTACGGTGGTGAGCAGTACTTC.

The chain links TRBV9 to TRBJ1-2; D perhaps matches TRBD1 (6 bases). The CDR3 is 13 amino acids. V was cut by 1 base and J by 8 bases, with 12 bases left in between. CDR1 is SGDLS and CDR2 is YYNGEE in the germline V gene. The CDR3 protein is CASSVQQGWGYTF. The CDR3 nucleotides read TGTGCCAGCAGCGTACAACAGGGTTGGGGCTACACCTTC.

This chain links TRBV6-6 with TRBJ2-2; D ambiguous. The germline V gene has CDR1 MNHNY and CDR2 SVGAGI (reference sequence). V was trimmed by 10 bases and J by 3 bases, leaving 3 bases between them. The CDR3 has 10 residues. CDR3 loop: CATYTGELFF. DNA for the CDR3: TGTGCCACCTACACCGGGGAGCTGTTTTTT.

The genes are TRBV4-2 and TRBJ1-2; unclear D gene. With 0 bases removed from V and 4 bases from J, the gap between germline ends came to 6 bases. The germline CDR1 and CDR2 sequences are LGHNA and YNFKEQ. This CDR3 spans 13 amino acids. The chain's CDR3 is CASSQDASYGYTF. For the CDR3, the DNA is TGTGCCAGCAGCCAAGATGCCAGCTATGGCTACACCTTC.

This chain uses TRBV10-3 with TRBJ2-4, with D tentatively TRBD1 (6 bases). Trimming removed 2 bases from V and 2 bases from J, with 19 bases in between. Germline V gene data show CDR1 as ENHRY and CDR2 as SYGVKD. The CDR3 consists of 18 residues. CDR3 amino acids: CAISEPHRTTGSKNIQYF. DNA of the CDR3: TGTGCCATCAGTGAGCCCCACCGAACGACAGGATCCAAAAACATTCAGTACTTC.

The chain couples TRBV30 to TRBJ1-4; D is perhaps TRBD1 (6 bases). The CDR3 is 15 residues long. CDR1 and CDR2 (germline): GTSNPN, SVGIG (reference sequence). The ends were cut back, 8 bases at V and 7 bases at J, with 23 bases in the middle. The CDR3 reads CALMSGTIPSEKLFF. The CDR3 DNA sequence: TGTGCCCTTATGTCCGGGACAATCCCCAGTGAAAAACTGTTTTTT.

The chain couples TRBV6-6 to TRBJ1-6, with D tentatively TRBD1 (6 bases). The V end lost 5 bases, the J end lost 10 bases, and 30 bases lay between the germline ends. The CDR3 is 19 amino acids. The germline gives CDR1 MNHNY, CDR2 SVGAGI (reference sequence). The CDR3 protein is CASSHTGSFAFLGESPLHF. CDR3 nucleotides: TGTGCCAGCAGTCATACAGGGTCCTTCGCTTTCCTAGGGGAATCACCCCTCCACTTT.

This clone occurred a few times. V and J are TRBV25-1 and TRBJ1-2; TRBD1 is a possible D gene (5 bases). Germline values: CDR1 MGHDK, CDR2 SYGVNS. This CDR3 has 13 residues. Trimming took 8 bases from V and 4 from J, leaving 14 bases between them. The chain's CDR3 is CASSLGGLYGYTF. DNA of the CDR3: TGTGCCAGCTCCCTGGGGGGACTCTATGGCTACACCTTC.